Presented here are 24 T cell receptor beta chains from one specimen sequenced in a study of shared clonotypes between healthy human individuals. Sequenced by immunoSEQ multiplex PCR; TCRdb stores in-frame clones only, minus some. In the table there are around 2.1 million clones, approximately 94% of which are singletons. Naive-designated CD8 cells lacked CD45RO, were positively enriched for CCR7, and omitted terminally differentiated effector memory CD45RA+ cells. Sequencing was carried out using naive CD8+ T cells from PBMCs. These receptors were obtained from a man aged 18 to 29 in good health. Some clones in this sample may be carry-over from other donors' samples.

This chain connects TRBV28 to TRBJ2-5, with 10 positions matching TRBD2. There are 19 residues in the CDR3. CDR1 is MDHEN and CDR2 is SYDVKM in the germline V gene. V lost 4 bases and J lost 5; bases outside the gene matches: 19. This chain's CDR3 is CASSSPGLAELTRWETQYF. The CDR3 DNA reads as TGTGCCAGCAGTTCGCCAGGACTAGCGGAACTAACTCGGTGGGAGACCCAGTACTTC.

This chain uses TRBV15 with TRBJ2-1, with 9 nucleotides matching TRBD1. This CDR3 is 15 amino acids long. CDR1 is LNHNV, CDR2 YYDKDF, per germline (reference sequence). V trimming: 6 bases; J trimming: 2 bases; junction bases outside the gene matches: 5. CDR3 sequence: CATRGDRDPYNEQFF. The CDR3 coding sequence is TGTGCCACCAGGGGGGACAGGGATCCCTACAATGAGCAGTTCTTC.

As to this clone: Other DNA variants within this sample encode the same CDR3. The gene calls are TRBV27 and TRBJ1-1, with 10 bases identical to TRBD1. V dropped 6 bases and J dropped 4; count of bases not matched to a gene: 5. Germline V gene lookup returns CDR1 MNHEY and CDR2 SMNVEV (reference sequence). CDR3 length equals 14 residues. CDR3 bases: TGTGCCAGCAGCGTGACAGGGGGCGGCACTGAAGCTTTCTTT. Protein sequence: CASSVTGGGTEAFF.

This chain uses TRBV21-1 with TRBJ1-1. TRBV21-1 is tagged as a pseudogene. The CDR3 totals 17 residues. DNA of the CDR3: TGTGCCAGCAGCAAATCTGGGAGTTTGCCCCTAAGGGCTGAAGCTTTCTTT. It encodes CASSKSGSLPLRAEAFF.

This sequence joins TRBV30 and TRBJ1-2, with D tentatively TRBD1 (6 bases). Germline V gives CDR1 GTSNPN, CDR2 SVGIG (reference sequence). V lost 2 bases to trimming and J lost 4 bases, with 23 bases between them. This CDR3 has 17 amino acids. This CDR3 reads CAWSLRTRTVPSYGYTF. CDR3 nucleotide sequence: TGTGCCTGGAGTCTTCGGACCAGGACAGTTCCCTCCTATGGCTACACCTTC.

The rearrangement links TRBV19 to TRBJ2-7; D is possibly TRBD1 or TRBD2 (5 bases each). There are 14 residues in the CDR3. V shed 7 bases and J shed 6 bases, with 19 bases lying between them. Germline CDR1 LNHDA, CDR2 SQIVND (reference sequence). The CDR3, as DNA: TGTGCCAGTACCAATAGAGGGACGGACCCCGAGCAGTACTTC. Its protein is CASTNRGTDPEQYF.

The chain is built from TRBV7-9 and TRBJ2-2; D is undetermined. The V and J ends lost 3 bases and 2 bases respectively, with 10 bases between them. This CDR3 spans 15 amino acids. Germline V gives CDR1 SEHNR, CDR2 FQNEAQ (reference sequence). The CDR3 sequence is CASSLGLGNTGELFF. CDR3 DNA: TGTGCCAGCAGCTTGGGCCTAGGAAACACCGGGGAGCTGTTTTTT.

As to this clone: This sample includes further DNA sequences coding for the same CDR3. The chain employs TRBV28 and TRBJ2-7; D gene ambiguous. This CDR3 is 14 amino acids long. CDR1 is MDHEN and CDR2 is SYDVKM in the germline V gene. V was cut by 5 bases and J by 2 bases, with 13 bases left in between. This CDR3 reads CASSHLTGTYEQYF. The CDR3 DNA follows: TGTGCCAGCAGTCATCTGACGGGCACCTACGAGCAGTACTTC.

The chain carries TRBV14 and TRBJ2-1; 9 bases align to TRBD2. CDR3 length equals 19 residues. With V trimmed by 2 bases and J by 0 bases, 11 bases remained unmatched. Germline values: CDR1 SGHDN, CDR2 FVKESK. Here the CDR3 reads CASSQLSASGAASYNEQFF. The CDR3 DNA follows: TGTGCCAGCAGCCAACTGTCGGCTAGCGGGGCCGCCTCCTACAATGAGCAGTTCTTC.

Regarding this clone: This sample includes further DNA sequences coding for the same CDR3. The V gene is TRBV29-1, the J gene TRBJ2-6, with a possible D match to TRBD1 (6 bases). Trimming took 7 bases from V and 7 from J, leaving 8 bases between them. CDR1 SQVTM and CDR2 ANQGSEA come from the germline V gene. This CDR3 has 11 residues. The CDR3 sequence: CSAGTANVLTF. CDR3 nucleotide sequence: TGCAGCGCAGGGACAGCCAACGTCCTGACTTTC.

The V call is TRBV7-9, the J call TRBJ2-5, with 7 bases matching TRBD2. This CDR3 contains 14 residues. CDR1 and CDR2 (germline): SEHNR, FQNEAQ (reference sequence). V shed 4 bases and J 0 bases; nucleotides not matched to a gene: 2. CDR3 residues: CASSSLADQETQYF. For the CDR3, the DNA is TGTGCCAGCAGCTCCCTAGCGGACCAAGAGACCCAGTACTTC. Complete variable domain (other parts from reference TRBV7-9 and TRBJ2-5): DTGVSQNPRHKITKRGQNVTFRCDPISEHNRLYWYRQTLGQGPEFLTYFQNEAQLEKSRLLSDRFSAERPKGSFSTLEIQRTEQGDSAMYLCASSSLADQETQYFGPGTRLLVL.

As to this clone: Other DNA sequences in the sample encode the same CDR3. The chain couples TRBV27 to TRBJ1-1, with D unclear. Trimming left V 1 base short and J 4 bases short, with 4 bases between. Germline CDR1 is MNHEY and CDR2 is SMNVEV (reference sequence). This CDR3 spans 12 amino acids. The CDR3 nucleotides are TGTGCCAGCAGTTTATACGGCACTGAAGCTTTCTTT. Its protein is CASSLYGTEAFF.

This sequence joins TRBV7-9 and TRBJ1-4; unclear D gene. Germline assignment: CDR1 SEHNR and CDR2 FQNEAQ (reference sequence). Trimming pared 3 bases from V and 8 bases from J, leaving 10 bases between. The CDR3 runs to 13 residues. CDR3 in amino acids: CASSLAGKEKLFF. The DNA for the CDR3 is TGTGCCAGCAGCTTGGCGGGGAAGGAAAAACTGTTTTTT.

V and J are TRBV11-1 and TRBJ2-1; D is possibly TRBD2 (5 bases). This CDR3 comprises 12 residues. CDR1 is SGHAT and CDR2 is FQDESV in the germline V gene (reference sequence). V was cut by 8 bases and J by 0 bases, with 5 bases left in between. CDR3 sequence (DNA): TGTGCCAGCCGGGGCTCCTACAATGAGCAGTTCTTC. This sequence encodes CASRGSYNEQFF. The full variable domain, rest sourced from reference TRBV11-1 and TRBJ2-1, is EAEVAQSPRYKITEKSQAVAFWCDPISGHATLYWYRQILGQGPELLVQFQDESVVDDSQLPKDRFSAERLKGVDSTLKIQPAELGDSAMYLCASRGSYNEQFFGPGTRLTVL.

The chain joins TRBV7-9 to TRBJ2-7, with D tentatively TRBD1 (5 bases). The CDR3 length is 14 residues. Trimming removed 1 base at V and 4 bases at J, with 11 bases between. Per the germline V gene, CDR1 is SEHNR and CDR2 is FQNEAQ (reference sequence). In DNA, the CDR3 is TGTGCCAGCAGCTTAGTAGGCAGGGAATACGAGCAGTACTTC. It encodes CASSLVGREYEQYF.

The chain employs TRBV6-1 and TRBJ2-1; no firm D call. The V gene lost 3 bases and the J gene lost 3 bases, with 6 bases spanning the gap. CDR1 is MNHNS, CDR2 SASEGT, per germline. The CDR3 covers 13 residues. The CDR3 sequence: CASSDQVYNEQFF. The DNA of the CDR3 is TGTGCCAGCAGTGATCAAGTCTACAATGAGCAGTTCTTC.

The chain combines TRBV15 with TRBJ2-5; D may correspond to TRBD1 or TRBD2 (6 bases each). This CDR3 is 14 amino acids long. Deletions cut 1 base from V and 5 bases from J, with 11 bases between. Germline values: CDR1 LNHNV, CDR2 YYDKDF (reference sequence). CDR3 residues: CATSRGGGRETQYF. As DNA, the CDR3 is TGTGCCACCAGCAGAGGAGGGGGGAGGGAGACCCAGTACTTC.

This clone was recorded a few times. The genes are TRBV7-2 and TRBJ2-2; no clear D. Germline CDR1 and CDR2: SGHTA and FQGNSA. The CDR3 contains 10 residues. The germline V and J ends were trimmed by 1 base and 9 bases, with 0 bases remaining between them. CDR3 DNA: TGTGCCAGCAGCTTAGGGGAGCTGTTTTTT. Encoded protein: CASSLGELFF.

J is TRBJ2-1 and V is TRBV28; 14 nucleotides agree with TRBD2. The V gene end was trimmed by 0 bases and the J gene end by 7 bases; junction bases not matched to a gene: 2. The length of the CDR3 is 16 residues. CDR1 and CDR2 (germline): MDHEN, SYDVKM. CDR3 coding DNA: TGTGCCAGCAGTTTATGGGGGACTAGCGGGAGAAATGAGCAGTTCTTC. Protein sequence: CASSLWGTSGRNEQFF.

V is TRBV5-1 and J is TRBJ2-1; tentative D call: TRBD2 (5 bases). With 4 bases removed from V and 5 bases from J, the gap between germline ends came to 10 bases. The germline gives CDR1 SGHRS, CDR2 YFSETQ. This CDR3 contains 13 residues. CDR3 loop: CASSHWGDNEQFF. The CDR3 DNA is TGCGCCAGCAGCCACTGGGGAGACAATGAGCAGTTCTTC.

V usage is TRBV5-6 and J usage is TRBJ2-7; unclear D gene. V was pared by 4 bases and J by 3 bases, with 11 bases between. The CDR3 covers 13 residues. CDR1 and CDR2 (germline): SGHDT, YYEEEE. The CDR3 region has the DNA TGTGCCAGCAGCCCGGTCCAAGGCTACGAGCAGTACTTC. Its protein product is CASSPVQGYEQYF.

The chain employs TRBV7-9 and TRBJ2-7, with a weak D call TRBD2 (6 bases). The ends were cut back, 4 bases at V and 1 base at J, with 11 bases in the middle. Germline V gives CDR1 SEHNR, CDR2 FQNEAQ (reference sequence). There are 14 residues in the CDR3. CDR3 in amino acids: CASSSPGDSYEQYF. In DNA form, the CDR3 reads TGTGCCAGCAGCTCCCCGGGAGATTCCTACGAGCAGTACTTC.

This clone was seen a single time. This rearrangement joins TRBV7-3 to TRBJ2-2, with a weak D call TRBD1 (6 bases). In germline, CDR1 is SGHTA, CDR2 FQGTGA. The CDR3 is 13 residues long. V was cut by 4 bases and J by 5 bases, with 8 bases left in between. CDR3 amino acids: CASSSQGTGELFF. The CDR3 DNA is TGTGCCAGCAGCTCACAGGGAACCGGGGAGCTGTTTTTT.

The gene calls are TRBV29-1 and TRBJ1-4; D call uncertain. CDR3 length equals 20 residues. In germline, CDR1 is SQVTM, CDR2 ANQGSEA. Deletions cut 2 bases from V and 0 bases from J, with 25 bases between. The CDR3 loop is CSVETSPLVTEPATNEKLFF. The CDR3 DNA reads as TGCAGCGTTGAAACATCCCCTCTGGTTACGGAACCTGCAACTAATGAAAAACTGTTTTTT.